The 8 T cell receptor beta chains in this list originate from one sample, sequenced in a study of blood T cells in healthy people across ages. PCR was performed a second time for about 7 to 11 cycles using a sample-barcoded 5' primer and a J-beta primer mix. TCRdb fed the 5' RACE reads into MiXCR, producing one record per CDR3 protein. There are more than 450,000 distinct CDR3 sequences in the sample; roughly a quarter occur only once, and approximately 3.6% lies in the top ten. This same sample was also taken into another study, of T cells of mothers and their children.

Sequenced input: blood. These receptors came from a boy aged 2 to 9 in good health.

The V and J genes are TRBV20-1 and TRBJ2-1; D not resolved. The J call could be wrong; TRBJ2-5 is a better fit for the DNA end. The CDR3 extends over 12 amino acids. Per the germline V gene, CDR1 is DFQATT and CDR2 is SNEGSKA (reference sequence). In DNA, the CDR3 is TGCAGCGCTCTAAGCGTTCAAGAGACCCAGTACTTC. This sequence encodes CSALSVQETQYF.

The genes are TRBV20-1 and TRBJ2-1; D may be TRBD2 (6 bases). The V end was cut by 1 base, the J end by 5 bases, with 15 bases between. The CDR3 loop spans 15 amino acids. Germline values: CDR1 DFQATT, CDR2 SNEGSKA (reference sequence). Here the CDR3 reads CSARVREYGDNEQFF. The CDR3 DNA follows: TGCAGTGCTAGAGTTCGGGAGTACGGCGACAATGAGCAGTTCTTC.

Notes on this clonotype: One junction end disagrees with the germline gene, perhaps due to a read error. The V and J genes are TRBV20-1 and TRBJ1-1, with D possibly TRBD1 on 5 matching bases. Per the germline V gene, CDR1 is DFQATT and CDR2 is SNEGSKA (reference sequence). CDR3 size: 16 residues. The CDR3 spells CSAREWDRGGGTEAFF. The DNA for the CDR3 is TGCAGTGCTAGGGAATGGGACCGGGGAGGAGGAACTGAAGCCTTCTTT.

This clonotype appeared a few times. This sequence joins TRBV30 and TRBJ2-2; tentatively, D is TRBD1 or TRBD2 (5 bases each). CDR1 is GTSNPN and CDR2 is SVGIG in the germline V gene (reference sequence). The V end was cut by 3 bases, the J end by 2 bases, with 7 bases between. The CDR3 totals 13 residues. The CDR3 nucleotides read TGTGCCTGGAGGGGGGACAACACCGGGGAGCTGTTTTTT. Protein sequence: CAWRGDNTGELFF.

This clonotype turned up a few times. The V gene is TRBV29-1, the J gene TRBJ2-5; either TRBD1 or TRBD2 may fit D (6 bases each). TRBJ2-7 matches the DNA end more closely, so the J call is doubtful. CDR1 SQVTM and CDR2 ANQGSEA come from the germline V gene. This CDR3 has 13 amino acids. CDR3 in amino acids: CRLEECRGGEQYF. CDR3 DNA: TGCAGACTTGAAGAATGCAGGGGAGGCGAGCAGTACTTC.

The chain has TRBV7-2 and TRBJ2-1; D is perhaps TRBD2 (5 bases). The V end was cut by 1 base, the J end by 0 bases, with 13 bases between. Germline V gene sequence: CDR1 SGHTA, CDR2 FQGNSA. There are 17 residues in the CDR3. The CDR3 nucleotides read TGTGCCAGCAGCTTAGTGACGTGGGAGAGCTCCTACAATGAGCAGTTCTTC. This codes for CASSLVTWESSYNEQFF.

The rearrangement links TRBV20-1 to TRBJ2-5, with a weak D call TRBD1 (5 bases). V lost 0 bases, J lost 3 bases, and 20 bases lay in between. This CDR3 spans 17 amino acids. CDR1 is DFQATT, CDR2 SNEGSKA, per germline (reference sequence). CDR3: CSAREPPTATREETQYF. CDR3 nucleotides: TGCAGTGCTAGAGAGCCCCCGACAGCAACAAGAGAAGAGACCCAGTACTTC.

This clonotype was detected a few times. The rearrangement uses TRBV10-3 and TRBJ2-5; TRBD2 aligns across 11 bases. Germline loops: CDR1 ENHRY, CDR2 SYGVKD. The ends lost 5 bases at V and 2 bases at J; junction bases unmatched: 1. The CDR3 runs to 14 residues. This chain's CDR3 is CAISLAGGQETQYF. In DNA, the CDR3 is TGTGCCATCAGTTTAGCGGGAGGGCAAGAGACCCAGTACTTC.